This T cell receptor beta chain stems from a study of cytomegalovirus exposure and HLA in healthy donors. To note about this clone: Its specificity is unknown.

The CDR3 has 15 residues. Germline V gives CDR1 SGHRS, CDR2 YFSETQ. V dropped 6 bases and J dropped 4; count of bases not matched to a gene: 10. It was with 60 Vbeta and 13 Jbeta primers that the PCR ran. Authors' processing steps: Later, some 75 million unique TCR beta chains were counted in an analysis, and roughly 11 million of them were shared. Method: immunoSEQ multiplex PCR; TCRdb's copy keeps in-frame clones and lacks some. V and J calls and clone size are given by that table; D and trimming were obtained from the DNA. The profile covers fewer than 150,000 clones, with around 80% appearing a single time and under 7.5% taken by the ten largest. Overall study findings and caveats: In vitro work confirmed that a few CMV-associated chains recognize CMV antigens. According to an earlier analysis, most TCR beta V segments yielded productive rearrangements about 87% or about 30% of the time.

The sequenced material came from PBMCs. This chain joins TRBV5-1 and TRBJ2-5; 9 positions agree with TRBD2. This clonotype was sampled from a man in his forties in good health and CMV-seropositive. The CDR3 coding sequence is TGCGCCAGCAACGGCGGGCGGGAGGGCCTAGAGACCCAGTACTTC. This codes for CASNGGREGLETQYF.